Listed here is a single T cell receptor (beta chain). Its antigen is as yet unknown. The data were taken from a study of blood T cells in healthy people across ages. Notes on the study in general: Whereas aged donors had fewer naive CD4+ cells, long-lived donors had more of them and higher diversity. Strong correlation linked observed beta diversity and percent naive T cells.

Germline assignment: CDR1 SGDLS and CDR2 YYNGEE. V was pared by 0 bases and J by 4 bases, with 14 bases between. The CDR3 has 17 amino acids. Using a J-beta primer mix together with a sample-barcoded 5' primer, a second PCR was run for about 6 to 12 cycles. Each of the cDNA molecules was tagged by a template-switch adaptor with 12 random nucleotides. Sequencing of every sample gave 2.5 million or more CDR3-containing paired-end reads. TCRdb re-called the 5' RACE reads with MiXCR, one entry per CDR3 protein. The sample shows under 2 million distinct CDR3 sequences, about 31% of them seen only once. Sequencing was done on a sample of blood. The TCR was taken from a woman in her 30s in good health. The chain uses TRBV9 and TRBJ2-6; D may match TRBD1 or TRBD2 (7 bases each). CDR3 DNA sequence: TGTGCCAGCAGCGTAGGACAGGGAGGGTCGGGGGCCAACGTCCTGACTTTC. It codes for CASSVGQGGSGANVLTF. Combining the CDR3 with reference TRBV9 and TRBJ2-6 gives the whole variable domain DSGVTQTPKHLITATGQRVTLRCSPRSGDLSVYWYQQSLDQGLQFLIQYYNGEERAKGNILERFSAQQFPDLHSELNLSSLELGDSALYFCASSVGQGGSGANVLTFGAGSRLTVL.